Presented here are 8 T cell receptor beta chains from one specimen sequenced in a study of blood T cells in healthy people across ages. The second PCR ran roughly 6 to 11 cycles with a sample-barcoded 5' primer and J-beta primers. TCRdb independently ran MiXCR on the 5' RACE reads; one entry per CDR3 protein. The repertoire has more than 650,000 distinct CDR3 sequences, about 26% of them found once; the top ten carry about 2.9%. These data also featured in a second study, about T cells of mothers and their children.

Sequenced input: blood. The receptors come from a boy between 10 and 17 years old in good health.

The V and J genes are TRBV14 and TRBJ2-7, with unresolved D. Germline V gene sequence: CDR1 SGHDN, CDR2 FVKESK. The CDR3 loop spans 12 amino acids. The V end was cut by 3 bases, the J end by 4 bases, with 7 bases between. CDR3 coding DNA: TGTGCCAGCAGCCATTACTTTTACGAGCAGTACTTC. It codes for CASSHYFYEQYF.

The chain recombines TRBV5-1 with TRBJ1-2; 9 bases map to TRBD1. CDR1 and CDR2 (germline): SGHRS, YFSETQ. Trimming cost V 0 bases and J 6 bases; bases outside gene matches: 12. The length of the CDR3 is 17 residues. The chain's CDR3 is CASSLAPSDRGRNGYTF. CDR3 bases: TGCGCCAGCAGCTTGGCCCCATCGGACAGGGGAAGGAATGGCTACACCTTC.

The CDR3 sequence is CASSLVSAVDQFF. In DNA form, the CDR3 reads TGTGCCAGCAGCTTAGTGTCGGCCGTCGATCAGTTCTTC. The chain combines TRBV7-9 with TRBJ2-5; D gene unclear. The J call could be wrong; TRBJ2-1 is a better fit for the DNA end. CDR3 length: 13 residues. CDR1 and CDR2 (germline): SEHNR, FQNEAQ (reference sequence).

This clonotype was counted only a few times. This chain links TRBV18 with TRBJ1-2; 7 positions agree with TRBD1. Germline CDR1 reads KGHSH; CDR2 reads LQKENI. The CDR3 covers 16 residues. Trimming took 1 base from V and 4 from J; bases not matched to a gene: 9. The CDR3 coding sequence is TGTGCCAGCTCACCACGTGAGGGGGCTCAAGGCTATGGCTACACCTTC. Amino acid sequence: CASSPREGAQGYGYTF.

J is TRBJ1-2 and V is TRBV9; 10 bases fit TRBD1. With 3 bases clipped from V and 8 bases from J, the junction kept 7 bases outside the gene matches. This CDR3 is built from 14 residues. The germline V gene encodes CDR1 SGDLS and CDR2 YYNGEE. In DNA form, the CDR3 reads TGTGCCAGCAGCGAAGCCGACAGGGGGCAAGGCTACACCTTC. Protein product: CASSEADRGQGYTF.

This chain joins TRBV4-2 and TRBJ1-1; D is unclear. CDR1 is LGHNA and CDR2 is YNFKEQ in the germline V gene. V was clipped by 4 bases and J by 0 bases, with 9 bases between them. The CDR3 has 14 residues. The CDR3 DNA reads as TGTGCCAGCAGCCGGAACACACTGAACACTGAAGCTTTCTTT. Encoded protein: CASSRNTLNTEAFF.

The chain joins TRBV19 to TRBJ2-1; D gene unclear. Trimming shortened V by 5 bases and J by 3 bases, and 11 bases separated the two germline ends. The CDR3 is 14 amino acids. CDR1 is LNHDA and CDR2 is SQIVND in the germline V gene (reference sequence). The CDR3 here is CASSSETFYNEQFF. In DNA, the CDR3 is TGTGCCAGTAGTTCGGAAACGTTCTACAATGAGCAGTTCTTC.

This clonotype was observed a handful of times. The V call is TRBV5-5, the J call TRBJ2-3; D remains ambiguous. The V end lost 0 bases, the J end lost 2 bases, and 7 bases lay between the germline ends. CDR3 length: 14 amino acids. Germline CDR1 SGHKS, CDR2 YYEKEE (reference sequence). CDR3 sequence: CASSLARATDTQYF. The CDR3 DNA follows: TGTGCCAGCAGCTTGGCTAGGGCCACAGATACGCAGTATTTT.